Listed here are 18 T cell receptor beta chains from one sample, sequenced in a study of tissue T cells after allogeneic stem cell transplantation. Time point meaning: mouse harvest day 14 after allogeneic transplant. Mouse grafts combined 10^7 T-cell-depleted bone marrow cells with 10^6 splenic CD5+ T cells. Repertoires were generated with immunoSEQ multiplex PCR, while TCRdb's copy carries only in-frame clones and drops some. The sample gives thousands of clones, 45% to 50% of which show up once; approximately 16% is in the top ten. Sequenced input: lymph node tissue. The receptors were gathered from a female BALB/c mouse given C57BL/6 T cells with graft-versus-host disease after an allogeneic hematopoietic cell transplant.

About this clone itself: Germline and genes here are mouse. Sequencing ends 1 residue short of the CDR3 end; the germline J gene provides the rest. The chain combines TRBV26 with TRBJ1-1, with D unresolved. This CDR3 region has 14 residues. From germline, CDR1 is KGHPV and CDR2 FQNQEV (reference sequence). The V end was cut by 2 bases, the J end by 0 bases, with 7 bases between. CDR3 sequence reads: CASSLGFANTEVFF. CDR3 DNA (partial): TGTGCCAGCAGTCTGGGATTCGCAAACACAGAAGTCTTC. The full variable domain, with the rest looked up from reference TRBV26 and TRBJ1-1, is NSKVIQTPRYLVKGQGQKAKMRCIPEKGHPVVFWYQQNKNNEFKFLINFQNQEVLQQIDMTEKRFSAECPSNSPCSLEIQSSEAGDSALYLCASSLGFANTEVFFGKGTRLTVV.

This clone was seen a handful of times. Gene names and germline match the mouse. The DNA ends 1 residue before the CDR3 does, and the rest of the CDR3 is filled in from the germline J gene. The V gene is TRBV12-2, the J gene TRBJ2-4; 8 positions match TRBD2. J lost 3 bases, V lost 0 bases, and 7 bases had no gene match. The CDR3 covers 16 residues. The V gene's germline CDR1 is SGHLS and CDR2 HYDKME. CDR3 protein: CASSLWGGRSQNTLYF. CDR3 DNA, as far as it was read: TGTGCCAGCTCTCTCTGGGGGGGGCGGAGCCAAAACACCTTGTAC.

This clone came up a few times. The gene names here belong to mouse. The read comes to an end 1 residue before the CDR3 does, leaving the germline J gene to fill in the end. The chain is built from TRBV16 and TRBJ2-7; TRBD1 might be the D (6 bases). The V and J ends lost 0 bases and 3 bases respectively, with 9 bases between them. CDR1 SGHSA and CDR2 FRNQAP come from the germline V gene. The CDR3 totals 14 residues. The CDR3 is CASSLEGGGYEQYF. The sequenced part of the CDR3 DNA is TGTGCAAGCAGCTTAGAAGGAGGGGGCTATGAACAGTAC.

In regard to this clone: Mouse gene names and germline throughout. CDR3 residues: CASSPDWGAYEQYF. The DNA read from the CDR3 is TGTGCCAGCAGCCCGGACTGGGGGGCCTATGAACAGTAC. The gene calls are TRBV26 and TRBJ2-7, with 11 bases matching TRBD2. Coverage ceases 1 residue before the CDR3 finishes, and the germline J gene fills in the end. This CDR3 is built from 14 residues. Looked up from germline, CDR1 is KGHPV and CDR2 is FQNQEV (reference sequence). V dropped 6 bases and J dropped 2; count of bases not matched to a gene: 3.

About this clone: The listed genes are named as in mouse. Here the CDR3 reads CASSDGRANTEVFF. The CDR3 bases that were read are TGTGCCAGCAGTGACGGCAGGGCAAACACAGAAGTCTTC. The V and J genes are TRBV13-3 and TRBJ1-1; D may be TRBD1 (5 bases). The CDR3 is cut off 1 residue early in the read; its end comes from the germline J gene. This CDR3 has 14 residues. The V end was cut by 2 bases, the J end by 0 bases, with 8 bases between. Germline CDR1 reads NNHDY; CDR2 reads SYVADS.

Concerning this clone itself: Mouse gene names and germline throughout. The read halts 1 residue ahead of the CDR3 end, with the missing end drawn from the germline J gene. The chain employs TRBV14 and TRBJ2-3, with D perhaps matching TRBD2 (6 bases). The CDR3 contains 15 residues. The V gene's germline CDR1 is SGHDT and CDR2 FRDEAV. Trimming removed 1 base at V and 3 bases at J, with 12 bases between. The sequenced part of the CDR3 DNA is TGTGCCAGCAGTTTCGGGGGGAGACGAGCAGAAACGCTGTAT. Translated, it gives CASSFGGRRAETLY. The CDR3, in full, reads CASSFGGRRAETLYF. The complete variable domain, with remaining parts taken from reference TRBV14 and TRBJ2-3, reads EAGVTQSPRYAVLQEGQAVSFWCDPISGHDTLYWYQQPRDQGPQLLVYFRDEAVIDNSQLPSDRFSAVRPKGTNSTLKIQSAKQGDTATYLCASSFGGRRAETLYFGSGTRLTVL.

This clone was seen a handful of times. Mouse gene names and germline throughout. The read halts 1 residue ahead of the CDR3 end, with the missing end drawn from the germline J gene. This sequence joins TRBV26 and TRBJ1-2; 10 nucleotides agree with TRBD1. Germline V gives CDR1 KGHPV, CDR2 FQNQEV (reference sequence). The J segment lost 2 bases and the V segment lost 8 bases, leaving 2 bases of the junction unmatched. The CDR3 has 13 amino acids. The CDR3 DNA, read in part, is TGTGCCAGCTCGGGACAGGGGAACTCCGACTACACC. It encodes CASSGQGNSDYT. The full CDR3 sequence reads CASSGQGNSDYTF.

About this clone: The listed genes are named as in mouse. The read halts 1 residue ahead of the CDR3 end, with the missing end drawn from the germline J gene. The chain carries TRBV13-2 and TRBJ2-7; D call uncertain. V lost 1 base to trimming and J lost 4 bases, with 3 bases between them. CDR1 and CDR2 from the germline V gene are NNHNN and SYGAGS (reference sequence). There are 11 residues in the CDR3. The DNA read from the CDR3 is TGTGCCAGCGGTGATTCATATGAACAGTAC. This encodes CASGDSYEQY. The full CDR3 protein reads CASGDSYEQYF.

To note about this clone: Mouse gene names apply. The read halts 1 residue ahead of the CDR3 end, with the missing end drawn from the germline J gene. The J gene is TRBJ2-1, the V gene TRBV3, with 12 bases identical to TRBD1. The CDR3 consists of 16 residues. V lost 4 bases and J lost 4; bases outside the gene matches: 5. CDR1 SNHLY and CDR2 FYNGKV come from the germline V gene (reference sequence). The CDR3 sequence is CASSSGQGARYAEQFF. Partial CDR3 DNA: TGTGCCAGCAGCTCGGGACAGGGGGCGCGATATGCTGAGCAGTTC.

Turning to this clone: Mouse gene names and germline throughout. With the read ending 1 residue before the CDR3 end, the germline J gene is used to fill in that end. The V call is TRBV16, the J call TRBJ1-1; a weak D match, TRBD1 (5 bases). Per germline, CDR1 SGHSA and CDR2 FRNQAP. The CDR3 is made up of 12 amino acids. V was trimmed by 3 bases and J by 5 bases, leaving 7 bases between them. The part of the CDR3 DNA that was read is TGTGCAAGCAGCTTGTCAGGGACAGAAGTCTTC. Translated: CASSLSGTEVF. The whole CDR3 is CASSLSGTEVFF.

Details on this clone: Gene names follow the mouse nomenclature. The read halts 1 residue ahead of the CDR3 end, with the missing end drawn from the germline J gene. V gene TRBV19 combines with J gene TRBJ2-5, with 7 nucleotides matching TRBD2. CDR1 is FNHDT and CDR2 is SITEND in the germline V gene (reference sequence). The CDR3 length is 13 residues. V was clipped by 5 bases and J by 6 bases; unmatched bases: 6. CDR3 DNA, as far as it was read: TGTGCCAGCAGACCCTGGGGGACGGACACCCAGTAC. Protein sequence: CASRPWGTDTQY. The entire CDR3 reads CASRPWGTDTQYF.

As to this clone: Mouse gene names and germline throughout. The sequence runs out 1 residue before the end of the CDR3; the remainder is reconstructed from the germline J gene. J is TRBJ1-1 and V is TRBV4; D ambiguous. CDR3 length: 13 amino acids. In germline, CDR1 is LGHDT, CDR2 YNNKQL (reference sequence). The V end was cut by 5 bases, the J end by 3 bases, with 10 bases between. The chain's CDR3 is CASSPGRDTEVFF. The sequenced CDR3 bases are TGTGCCAGCAGCCCGGGCCGGGACACAGAAGTCTTC.

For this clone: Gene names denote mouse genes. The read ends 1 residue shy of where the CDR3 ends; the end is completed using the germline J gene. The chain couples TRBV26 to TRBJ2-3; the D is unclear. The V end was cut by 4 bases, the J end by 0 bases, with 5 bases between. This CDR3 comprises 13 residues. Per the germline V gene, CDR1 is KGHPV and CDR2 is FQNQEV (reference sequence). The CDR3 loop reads CASSPLSAETLYF. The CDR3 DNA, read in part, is TGTGCCAGCAGTCCCCTCAGTGCAGAAACGCTGTAT.

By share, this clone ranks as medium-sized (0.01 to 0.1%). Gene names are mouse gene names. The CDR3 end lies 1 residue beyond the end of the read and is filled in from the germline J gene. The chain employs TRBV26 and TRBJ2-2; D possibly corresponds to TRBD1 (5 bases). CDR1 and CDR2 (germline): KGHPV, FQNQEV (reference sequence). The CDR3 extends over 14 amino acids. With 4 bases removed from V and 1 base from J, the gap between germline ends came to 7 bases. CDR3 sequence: CASSPTVNTGQLYF. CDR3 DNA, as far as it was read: TGTGCCAGCAGTCCGACAGTAAACACCGGGCAGCTCTAC.

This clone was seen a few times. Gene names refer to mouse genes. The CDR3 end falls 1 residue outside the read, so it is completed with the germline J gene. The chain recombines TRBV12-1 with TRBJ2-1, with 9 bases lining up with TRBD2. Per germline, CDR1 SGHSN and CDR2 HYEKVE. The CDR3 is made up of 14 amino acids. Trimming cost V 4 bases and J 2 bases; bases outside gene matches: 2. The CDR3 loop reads CASSRDWDYAEQFF. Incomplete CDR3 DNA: TGTGCCAGCTCCCGGGACTGGGACTATGCTGAGCAGTTC.

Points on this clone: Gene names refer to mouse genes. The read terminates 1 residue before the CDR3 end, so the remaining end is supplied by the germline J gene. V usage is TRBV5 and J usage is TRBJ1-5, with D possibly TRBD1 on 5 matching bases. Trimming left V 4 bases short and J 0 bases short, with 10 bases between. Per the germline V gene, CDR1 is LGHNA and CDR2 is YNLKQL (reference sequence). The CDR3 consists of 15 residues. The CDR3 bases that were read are TGTGCCAGCAGCCGAACAGGATATAACAACCAGGCTCCGCTT. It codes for CASSRTGYNNQAPL. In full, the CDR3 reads CASSRTGYNNQAPLF.

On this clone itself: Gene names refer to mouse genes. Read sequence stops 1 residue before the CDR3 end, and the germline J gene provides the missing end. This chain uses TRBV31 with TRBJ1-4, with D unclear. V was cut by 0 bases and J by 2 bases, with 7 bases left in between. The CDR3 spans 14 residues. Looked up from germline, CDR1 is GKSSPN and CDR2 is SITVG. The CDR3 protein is CAWSLYRSNERLFF. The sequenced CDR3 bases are TGTGCCTGGAGTCTTTACAGATCCAACGAAAGATTATTT.

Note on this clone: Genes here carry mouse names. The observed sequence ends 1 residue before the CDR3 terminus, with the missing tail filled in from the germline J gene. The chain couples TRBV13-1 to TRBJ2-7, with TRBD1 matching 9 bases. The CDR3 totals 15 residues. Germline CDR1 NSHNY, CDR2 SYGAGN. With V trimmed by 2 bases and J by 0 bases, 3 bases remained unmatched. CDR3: CASSEPGQGSYEQYF. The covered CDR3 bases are TGTGCCAGCAGTGAGCCGGGACAGGGCTCCTATGAACAGTAC.